This entry concerns a single T cell receptor beta chain. Its antigen is as yet unknown. This record belongs to a study of T-cell reconstitution after alpha-beta-depleted transplantation in children. Trimming pared 0 bases from V and 1 base from J, leaving 8 bases between. This CDR3 spans 15 amino acids. Preparation of the TCRbeta library involved a method that used unique molecular identifiers. MiXCR, run by TCRdb on the PCR reads, gives a single entry per CDR3 protein. The sample holds approximately 150,000 distinct CDR3 sequences, roughly 8.8% seen once. Study-wide findings and caveats: One year after transplant, T-cell counts and diversity came mostly from newly produced T cells. About two months after transplant, alpha-beta T cells reportedly came from several hundred expanded graft clones. Day-60 TCRbeta diversity that was high in some patients was derived from surviving recipient T cells and thymic progenitors.

This clonotype was obtained from a female patient aged 2-9 years who had a stem cell transplant for congenital amegakaryocytic thrombocytopenia, so the T cells may come from the graft donor. The V and J genes are TRBV12-3 or TRBV12-4 and TRBJ2-3; the D gene is possibly TRBD2 (5 bases). Sample: PBMCs, mostly from graft donor cells, taken 180 days after TCRalphabeta/CD19-depleted stem cell transplant. DNA of the CDR3: TGTGCCAGCAGTTTAGCGGGAGCGCGCACAGATACGCAGTATTTT. Translation: CASSLAGARTDTQYF.